The 13 T cell receptor beta chains below all came from one sample that was sequenced in a study of cytomegalovirus exposure and HLA in healthy donors. Vbeta (60) and Jbeta (13) primers were used in the PCR. Using immunoSEQ multiplex PCR, the repertoire was profiled, and TCRdb retains in-frame clones only, with some absent. The table shows about 62,000 clones, with 70% to 90% occurring only once. Input material: PBMCs. These TCRs come from a young man in good health and CMV-seronegative.

The CDR3 nucleotides read TGTGCCAGAAGATCAGACAGGGCTTATAACTATGGCTACACCTTC. The encoded protein is CARRSDRAYNYGYTF. This chain joins TRBV5-3 and TRBJ1-2; 7 positions match TRBD1. TRBV5-3 is reported as an ORF; its role is uncertain. This CDR3 is built from 15 residues. The trim removed 5 bases at V and 1 base at J, leaving 8 bases unmatched.

The chain combines TRBV30 with TRBJ1-2; a weak D match, TRBD1 (5 bases). CDR1 is GTSNPN, CDR2 SVGIG, per germline (reference sequence). This CDR3 is 12 amino acids long. With 5 bases removed from V and 0 bases from J, the gap between germline ends came to 7 bases. CDR3 sequence reads: CAWRQSNYGYTF. DNA for the CDR3: TGTGCCTGGCGACAGTCTAACTATGGCTACACCTTC.

The rearrangement joins TRBV28 to TRBJ2-7, with 7 nucleotides matching TRBD1. This CDR3 contains 14 residues. The trim removed 8 bases at V and 0 bases at J, leaving 7 bases unmatched. Per the germline V gene, CDR1 is MDHEN and CDR2 is SYDVKM. The CDR3 DNA reads TGTGCCAGCGTTGCCCAGGGGGTCTCCTACGAGCAGTACTTC. Its translation: CASVAQGVSYEQYF.

The V gene is TRBV10-3, the J gene TRBJ2-7, with a possible D match to TRBD2 (6 bases). Trimming removed 10 bases at V and 2 bases at J, with 18 bases between. The CDR3 runs 14 residues. Germline CDR1 ENHRY, CDR2 SYGVKD. DNA for the CDR3: TGTGCCACCGGAGGGGCAGGGACTCCCTACGAGCAGTACTTC. This encodes CATGGAGTPYEQYF.

The DNA for the CDR3 is TGTGCCAGCCGACAGACGAACACTGAAGCTTTCTTT. It specifies CASRQTNTEAFF. The chain combines TRBV2 with TRBJ1-1, with a tentative D call TRBD1 (5 bases). With 8 bases removed from V and 1 base from J, the gap between germline ends came to 8 bases. The CDR3 is 12 amino acids. Germline assignment: CDR1 SNHLY and CDR2 FYNNEI.

The chain is built from TRBV5-1 and TRBJ1-2, with 8 positions matching TRBD1. The junction had 11 bases not matched to a gene; V was cut back by 0 bases and J by 4 bases. CDR3 length: 17 residues. The germline gives CDR1 SGHRS, CDR2 YFSETQ. The CDR3 region has the DNA TGCGCCAGCAGCTTGGCCGGGACAGGCGCACCTTTCTATGGCTACACCTTC. It specifies CASSLAGTGAPFYGYTF.

This chain joins TRBV6-5 and TRBJ1-5; D call uncertain. With 0 bases removed from V and 9 bases from J, the gap between germline ends came to 9 bases. The CDR3 runs to 13 residues. CDR1 is MNHEY and CDR2 is SVGAGI in the germline V gene. CDR3 region: CASSYSLRGPQHF. The CDR3 coding sequence is TGTGCCAGCAGTTACTCCCTCCGGGGGCCCCAGCATTTT.

The chain employs TRBV21-1 and TRBJ2-7; the table gives TRBD1 as D, unverified against the DNA. TRBV21-1 is shown as a pseudogene. The CDR3 spans 16 residues. CDR3: CASSKRYRRVRYEQYF. The CDR3 DNA reads TGTGCCAGCAGCAAAAGGTATCGCAGGGTTAGGTACGAGCAGTACTTC.

This clone was recorded only once. J is TRBJ2-3 and V is TRBV7-2, with D unresolved. CDR3 size: 13 residues. Germline V gene sequence: CDR1 SGHTA, CDR2 FQGNSA. Trimming removed 4 bases at V and 2 bases at J, with 7 bases between. CDR3 DNA sequence: TGTGCCAGCAGCTCCAGGATCACAGATACGCAGTATTTT. It translates to CASSSRITDTQYF.

The chain links TRBV2 to TRBJ2-5; D might be TRBD2 (6 bases). Germline CDR1 is SNHLY and CDR2 is FYNNEI. V lost 3 bases, J lost 0 bases, and 11 bases lay in between. The CDR3 has 15 residues. The CDR3 region is CASSERRDYQETQYF. For the CDR3, the DNA is TGTGCCAGCAGTGAGCGGAGGGACTACCAAGAGACCCAGTACTTC.

The rearrangement links TRBV14 to TRBJ2-5, with 9 bases matching TRBD1. The CDR3 is 15 residues long. V lost 0 bases to trimming and J lost 9 bases; unmatched junction nucleotides: 8. Germline lookup yields CDR1 SGHDN and CDR2 FVKESK. CDR3 amino acids: CASSQDLGDRDPQYF. The CDR3 nucleotides read TGTGCCAGCAGCCAAGATCTTGGGGACAGGGACCCCCAGTACTTC.

This chain connects TRBV7-9 to TRBJ2-7; 7 nucleotides align to TRBD1. CDR1 SEHNR and CDR2 FQNEAQ come from the germline V gene (reference sequence). V shed 5 bases and J 5 bases; nucleotides not matched to a gene: 12. The CDR3 loop spans 15 amino acids. The CDR3 loop is CASSLPGQGVNEQYF. The DNA of the CDR3 is TGTGCCAGCAGCCTTCCCGGCCAGGGGGTCAACGAGCAGTACTTC.

This clone was observed once. The V gene is TRBV9, the J gene TRBJ2-5; D perhaps matches TRBD1 (8 bases). CDR3 length equals 15 residues. V lost 4 bases, J lost 2 bases, and 15 bases lay in between. Germline lookup yields CDR1 SGDLS and CDR2 YYNGEE. CDR3 loop: CASSNRGGAQETQYF. CDR3 sequence (DNA): TGTGCCAGCAGCAACAGGGGGGGGGCGCAAGAGACCCAGTACTTC.